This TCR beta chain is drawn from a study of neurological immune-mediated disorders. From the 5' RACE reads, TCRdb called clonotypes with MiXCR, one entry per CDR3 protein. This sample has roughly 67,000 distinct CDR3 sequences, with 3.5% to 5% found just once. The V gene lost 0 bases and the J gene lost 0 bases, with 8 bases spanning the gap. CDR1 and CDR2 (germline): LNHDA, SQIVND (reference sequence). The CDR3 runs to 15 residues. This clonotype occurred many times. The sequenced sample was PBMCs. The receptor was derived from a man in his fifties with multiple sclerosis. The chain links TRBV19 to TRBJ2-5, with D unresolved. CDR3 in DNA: TGTGCCAGTAGTATAGACCACAGCTACCAAGAGACCCAGTACTTC. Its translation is CASSIDHSYQETQYF.